These 27 T cell receptor beta chains share one sample of origin, sequenced in a study of OX40 agonist ivuxolimab in advanced cancers. Method: immunoSEQ multiplex PCR; TCRdb's copy keeps in-frame clones and lacks some. The sample has more than 50,000 clones, 94% seen once; the top ten hold roughly 19%. The specimen was CD4+ or CD8+ T cells sorted from blood, collected in a trial of the OX40 agonist ivuxolimab. The receptors originated from an adult with an advanced solid tumor such as melanoma, head and neck, liver or kidney cancer.

The genes are TRBV7-2 and TRBJ1-5; possibly TRBD1 for D (5 bases). The length of the CDR3 is 15 residues. CDR1 is SGHTA and CDR2 is FQGNSA in the germline V gene. Trimming removed 5 bases from V and 0 bases from J, with 11 bases in between. CDR3 protein: CASSVTGYSNQPQHF. In DNA form, the CDR3 reads TGTGCCAGCAGCGTCACAGGATATAGCAATCAGCCCCAGCATTTT.

This clone was detected once. The chain uses TRBV6-5 and TRBJ2-7; 9 bases fit TRBD1. The CDR3 consists of 12 residues. V dropped 4 bases and J dropped 6; count of bases not matched to a gene: 1. From germline, CDR1 is MNHEY and CDR2 SVGAGI. CDR3 DNA sequence: TGTGCCAGCAGTTGGACAGGGGCCGAGCAGTACTTC. Amino acid sequence: CASSWTGAEQYF.

The CDR3 here is CSVEEGAPYEQYF. The CDR3 coding sequence is TGCAGCGTTGAAGAGGGGGCCCCCTACGAGCAGTACTTC. This chain connects TRBV29-1 to TRBJ2-7; the D gene is possibly TRBD1 (6 bases). The ends were cut back, 0 bases at V and 2 bases at J, with 8 bases in the middle. Germline V gene lookup returns CDR1 SQVTM and CDR2 ANQGSEA. The CDR3 is 13 residues long.

The chain links TRBV5-3 to TRBJ2-7, with D unresolved. TRBV5-3 is classed as an ORF, of uncertain function. V lost 1 base, J lost 2 bases, and 4 bases lay in between. This CDR3 contains 12 residues. Here the CDR3 reads CARSLFPYEQYF. Here the CDR3 DNA reads TGTGCCAGAAGCTTGTTCCCCTACGAGCAGTACTTC.

The gene calls are TRBV6-1 and TRBJ1-2; no clear D. Germline V gene data show CDR1 as MNHNS and CDR2 as SASEGT. The CDR3 has 13 amino acids. V was cut by 4 bases and J by 4 bases, with 10 bases left in between. CDR3 residues: CASSARGGYGYTF. In DNA, the CDR3 is TGTGCCAGCAGTGCTAGAGGTGGCTATGGCTACACCTTC.

The V call is TRBV6-5, the J call TRBJ2-7; possible D gene TRBD1, 6 bases. V was clipped by 6 bases and J by 6 bases, with 9 bases between them. CDR3 length: 11 residues. Germline lookup yields CDR1 MNHEY and CDR2 SVGAGI. Written as DNA, the CDR3 is TGTGCCAGCAGAGCAGGGGCCGAGCAGTACTTC. The encoded protein is CASRAGAEQYF.

The chain carries TRBV27 and TRBJ1-1; TRBD1 is a possible D gene (5 bases). CDR1 MNHEY and CDR2 SMNVEV come from the germline V gene (reference sequence). The ends were cut back, 3 bases at V and 0 bases at J, with 8 bases in the middle. The CDR3 consists of 14 residues. The CDR3 sequence is CASSFRGLNTEAFF. The CDR3 region has the DNA TGTGCCAGCAGTTTTCGGGGCTTGAACACTGAAGCTTTCTTT.

In DNA, the CDR3 is TGTGCCAGCAGCTTCCTACAGGGTAATAATGAAAAACTGTTTTTT. Encoded protein: CASSFLQGNNEKLFF. This rearrangement joins TRBV7-9 to TRBJ1-4; perhaps TRBD1 as D (6 bases). Between the trimmed V and J ends, which lost 3 bases and 4 bases, there was a span of 12 bases. CDR1 and CDR2 (germline): SEHNR, FQNEAQ (reference sequence). The CDR3 extends over 15 amino acids. Combining the CDR3 with reference TRBV7-9 and TRBJ1-4 gives the whole variable domain DTGVSQNPRHKITKRGQNVTFRCDPISEHNRLYWYRQTLGQGPEFLTYFQNEAQLEKSRLLSDRFSAERPKGSFSTLEIQRTEQGDSAMYLCASSFLQGNNEKLFFGSGTQLSVL.

The chain employs TRBV9 and TRBJ1-3, with 10 bases that match TRBD1. This CDR3 contains 15 residues. The germline V gene encodes CDR1 SGDLS and CDR2 YYNGEE. The V segment lost 3 bases and the J segment 0 bases; nucleotides outside the gene matches: 0. CDR3 bases: TGTGCCAGCAGCGGGACAGGGGGCTCTGGAAACACCATATATTTT. It is translated as CASSGTGGSGNTIYF.

This clone was seen just once. The V and J genes are TRBV7-8 and TRBJ2-5; D is undetermined. Germline CDR1 SGHVS, CDR2 FQNEAQ. This CDR3 has 14 amino acids. Between the trimmed V and J ends, which lost 6 bases and 3 bases, there was a span of 14 bases. The CDR3 sequence: CASSQADKEETQYF. The CDR3 DNA reads as TGTGCCAGCAGTCAAGCAGATAAGGAAGAGACCCAGTACTTC.

This chain links TRBV2 with TRBJ2-7; 7 nucleotides agree with TRBD2. Germline V gene data show CDR1 as SNHLY and CDR2 as FYNNEI. V trimming: 11 bases; J trimming: 3 bases; junction bases outside the gene matches: 7. The CDR3 has 12 amino acids. This CDR3 is CAGRGRNYEQYF. The DNA of the CDR3 is TGTGCCGGTCGCGGGAGAAACTACGAGCAGTACTTC.

This chain connects TRBV5-5 to TRBJ2-7; perhaps TRBD2 as D (5 bases). V was trimmed by 0 bases and J by 1 base, leaving 14 bases between them. CDR1 and CDR2 (germline): SGHKS, YYEKEE (reference sequence). The CDR3 extends over 16 amino acids. This chain's CDR3 is CASSLVGWELSYEQYF. CDR3 bases: TGTGCCAGCAGCTTGGTGGGGTGGGAGTTATCCTACGAGCAGTACTTC.

The chain is built from TRBV27 and TRBJ1-1, with D unresolved. Trimming pared 5 bases from V and 7 bases from J, leaving 20 bases between. The CDR3 is made up of 15 amino acids. Germline loops: CDR1 MNHEY, CDR2 SMNVEV (reference sequence). In DNA form, the CDR3 reads TGTGCCAGCAGTGCCTATCCCCCCTCTTTAATTGAAGCTTTCTTT. Its protein is CASSAYPPSLIEAFF.

The V and J genes are TRBV16 and TRBJ2-5, with D tentatively TRBD2 (6 bases). Looked up from germline, CDR1 is KGHSY and CDR2 is FQNENV. The length of the CDR3 is 14 residues. Trimming cost V 4 bases and J 6 bases, with 15 bases left between them. CDR3 sequence (DNA): TGTGCCAGCAGCCCTTCGGGAGCCCCAAAGACCCAGTACTTC. Translating it yields CASSPSGAPKTQYF.

The chain links TRBV27 to TRBJ2-7, with a weak D call TRBD2 (6 bases). Trimming took 0 bases from V and 7 from J, leaving 10 bases between them. Germline V gene sequence: CDR1 MNHEY, CDR2 SMNVEV (reference sequence). The CDR3 length is 13 residues. The CDR3 region is CASSLSGGGEQYF. The CDR3 region has the DNA TGTGCCAGCAGTTTATCCGGGGGTGGGGAGCAGTACTTC.

The V and J genes are TRBV5-6 and TRBJ2-2; 9 positions match TRBD2. The germline CDR1 and CDR2 sequences are SGHDT and YYEEEE. The V gene end was trimmed by 1 base and the J gene end by 1 base; junction bases not matched to a gene: 2. The CDR3 spans 16 residues. CDR3 loop: CASSLMTSGNTGELFF. CDR3 sequence (DNA): TGTGCCAGCAGCTTGATGACTAGCGGGAACACCGGGGAGCTGTTTTTT. Looking up the rest from reference TRBV5-6 and TRBJ2-2 gives the full variable domain: DAGVTQSPTHLIKTRGQQVTLRCSPKSGHDTVSWYQQALGQGPQFIFQYYEEEERQRGNFPDRFSGHQFPNYSSELNVNALLLGDSALYLCASSLMTSGNTGELFFGEGSRLTVL.

The chain carries TRBV27 and TRBJ1-1, with 9 bases aligning to TRBD1. The germline CDR1 and CDR2 sequences are MNHEY and SMNVEV (reference sequence). The CDR3 spans 13 residues. V lost 6 bases and J lost 3; bases outside the gene matches: 2. The CDR3 DNA is TGTGCCAGCAGCCGGGACAGGGACACTGAAGCTTTCTTT. Translated, it gives CASSRDRDTEAFF.

The chain recombines TRBV7-8 with TRBJ2-1, with D possibly being TRBD1 (8 bases). V was shortened by 5 bases and J by 1 base, with 15 bases between the two germline ends. The CDR3 consists of 16 residues. Germline CDR1 reads SGHVS; CDR2 reads FQNEAQ. This CDR3 is CASSPNRGGSYNEQFF. The CDR3 nucleotides are TGTGCCAGCAGCCCAAACAGGGGGGGATCCTACAATGAGCAGTTCTTC.

The rearrangement uses TRBV5-4 and TRBJ2-7; D perhaps matches TRBD2 (5 bases). Trimming pared 2 bases from V and 3 bases from J, leaving 6 bases between. This CDR3 region has 12 residues. Germline assignment: CDR1 SGHNT and CDR2 YYREEE (reference sequence). CDR3 sequence: CASSFGDYEQYF. DNA of the CDR3: TGTGCCAGCAGCTTCGGGGACTACGAGCAGTACTTC.

The sample holds a few counts of this clone. The V gene is TRBV9, the J gene TRBJ2-2; D not resolved. Germline V lookup: CDR1 SGDLS, CDR2 YYNGEE. The V end was cut by 3 bases, the J end by 3 bases, with 0 bases between. CDR3 length: 11 amino acids. Written as DNA, the CDR3 is TGTGCCAGCAGCGACACCGGGGAGCTGTTTTTT. Amino acids: CASSDTGELFF.

This chain connects TRBV14 to TRBJ1-2; no clear D gene. The V end was cut by 0 bases, the J end by 0 bases, with 11 bases between. The CDR3 is 16 amino acids. CDR1 and CDR2 (germline): SGHDN, FVKESK. The CDR3 region is CASSQEWAGANYGYTF. CDR3 sequence (DNA): TGTGCCAGCAGCCAAGAATGGGCAGGAGCTAACTATGGCTACACCTTC.

The J gene is TRBJ2-7, the V gene TRBV14; the D gene could be TRBD1 or TRBD2 (5 bases each). Germline V gene lookup returns CDR1 SGHDN and CDR2 FVKESK. Trimming pared 1 base from V and 3 bases from J, leaving 19 bases between. The CDR3 loop spans 17 amino acids. The CDR3, as DNA: TGTGCCAGCAGCCAAGGCGCAGGGACGTGGGGCATCTACGAGCAGTACTTC. As protein: CASSQGAGTWGIYEQYF.

Here the CDR3 reads CASSQEKSLAGTGELFF. In DNA, the CDR3 is TGTGCCAGCAGCCAAGAAAAAAGCCTAGCTGGGACCGGGGAGCTGTTTTTT. J is TRBJ2-2 and V is TRBV4-2; TRBD2 might be the D (5 bases). The CDR3 is made up of 17 amino acids. The V end was cut by 0 bases, the J end by 5 bases, with 16 bases between. Germline CDR1 reads LGHNA; CDR2 reads YNFKEQ.

V is TRBV27 and J is TRBJ2-3; no definite D call. The CDR3 runs 14 residues. The ends were cut back, 8 bases at V and 0 bases at J, with 12 bases in the middle. Looked up from germline, CDR1 is MNHEY and CDR2 is SMNVEV (reference sequence). CDR3 sequence reads: CASRVDVSTDTQYF. DNA of the CDR3: TGTGCCAGCCGGGTGGACGTTAGCACAGATACGCAGTATTTT.

This clone is a singleton in its sample. The rearrangement links TRBV7-3 to TRBJ2-3; perhaps TRBD2 as D (6 bases). Germline CDR1 is SGHTA and CDR2 is FQGTGA. Deletions cut 1 base from V and 3 bases from J, with 11 bases between. CDR3 length: 15 amino acids. CDR3 amino acids: CASSLNLATTDTQYF. Here the CDR3 DNA reads TGTGCCAGCAGCTTAAATCTAGCGACAACAGATACGCAGTATTTT.

CDR3 DNA sequence: TGTGCCAGCAGCTTAGTTTCGGGAAGGCTCGAGCAGTTCTTC. This sequence encodes CASSLVSGRLEQFF. V gene TRBV7-9 combines with J gene TRBJ2-1; perhaps TRBD2 as D (5 bases). The CDR3 has 14 residues. The germline V and J ends were trimmed by 1 base and 10 bases, with 14 bases remaining between them. Germline CDR1 SEHNR, CDR2 FQNEAQ (reference sequence). The variable domain in full, with the rest retrieved from reference TRBV7-9 and TRBJ2-1, is DTGVSQNPRHKITKRGQNVTFRCDPISEHNRLYWYRQTLGQGPEFLTYFQNEAQLEKSRLLSDRFSAERPKGSFSTLEIQRTEQGDSAMYLCASSLVSGRLEQFFGPGTRLTVL.

The chain combines TRBV5-8 with TRBJ2-2, with D maybe TRBD2 (5 bases). Trimming took 4 bases from V and 5 from J, leaving 12 bases between them. CDR1 is SGHTS, CDR2 YDEGEE, per germline. This CDR3 comprises 14 residues. In DNA, the CDR3 is TGTGCCAGCAGCCTACGGACTCGAACCGGGGAGCTGTTTTTT. It codes for CASSLRTRTGELFF. The full variable domain, rest sourced from reference TRBV5-8 and TRBJ2-2, is EAGVTQSPTHLIKTRGQQATLRCSPISGHTSVYWYQQALGLGLQFLLWYDEGEERNRGNFPPRFSGRQFPNYSSELNVNALELEDSALYLCASSLRTRTGELFFGEGSRLTVL.